A single sample gave rise to the 32 T cell receptor beta chains below, sequenced in a study of beta chain features in type 1 diabetes. Reverse transcribing all isolated RNA meant expressed TCRB transcripts were sequenced. The assay was immunoSEQ multiplex PCR, and TCRdb's table has in-frame clones only and misses some. The sample includes 860,000 or so clones, about a sixth of them seen just once. Sequencing was carried out using naive CD4+ T cells from blood. The receptors were gathered from a woman aged 18 to 35 in good health.

This clone was observed a few times. V is TRBV2 and J is TRBJ1-2, with D possibly being TRBD1 (6 bases). V dropped 2 bases and J dropped 4 bases, with 20 bases sitting between them. This CDR3 spans 17 amino acids. Germline CDR1 SNHLY, CDR2 FYNNEI. The CDR3 sequence is CASSEWAGAKLVYGYTF. The CDR3 DNA is TGTGCCAGCAGTGAATGGGCGGGGGCGAAGTTGGTCTATGGCTACACCTTC.

The genes are TRBV5-1 and TRBJ2-3; 7 bases are a match to TRBD1. The CDR3 length is 14 residues. Germline loops: CDR1 SGHRS, CDR2 YFSETQ. Germline trimming cut 2 bases from V and 3 bases from J; bases unmatched to any gene: 3. The CDR3 nucleotides are TGCGCCAGCAGCTTAGGACAGGAGACAGATACGCAGTATTTT. Protein: CASSLGQETDTQYF.

The V and J genes are TRBV28 and TRBJ1-2; TRBD1 agrees at 7 bases. Germline values: CDR1 MDHEN, CDR2 SYDVKM. CDR3 length: 14 amino acids. Trimming removed 8 bases from V and 4 bases from J; junction bases left unmatched: 10. The CDR3 here is CASGTASSVYGYTF. The CDR3 DNA reads TGTGCCAGCGGGACAGCCTCGTCGGTCTATGGCTACACCTTC.

This clone turned up a few times. The chain uses TRBV5-5 and TRBJ2-5; 10 bases agree with TRBD2. Germline loops: CDR1 SGHKS, CDR2 YYEKEE (reference sequence). This CDR3 comprises 16 residues. Losses at the gene ends were 2 bases for V and 2 bases for J; bases not matched to a gene: 6. The CDR3 spells CASSFLAGANQETQYF. CDR3 in DNA: TGTGCCAGCAGCTTTCTAGCGGGAGCCAATCAAGAGACCCAGTACTTC. Together with reference TRBV5-5 and TRBJ2-5, the CDR3 gives the full variable domain: DAGVTQSPTHLIKTRGQQVTLRCSPISGHKSVSWYQQVLGQGPQFIFQYYEKEERGRGNFPDRFSARQFPNYSSELNVNALLLGDSALYLCASSFLAGANQETQYFGPGTRLLVL.

The J gene is TRBJ2-7, the V gene TRBV6-4, with 8 positions matching TRBD1. The CDR3 length is 15 residues. Germline lookup yields CDR1 MRHNA and CDR2 SNTAGT. With V trimmed by 7 bases and J by 6 bases, 14 bases remained unmatched. CDR3 coding DNA: TGTGCCAGCACCCCAATTCGGACAGGGATGTTCGAGCAGTACTTC. Its translation is CASTPIRTGMFEQYF.

The chain couples TRBV7-9 to TRBJ1-2, with D hard to call. Trimming took 5 bases from V and 8 from J, leaving 12 bases between them. From germline, CDR1 is SEHNR and CDR2 FQNEAQ (reference sequence). The CDR3 runs 12 residues. The CDR3 spells CASSHGEYGYTF. CDR3 bases: TGTGCCAGCAGCCACGGGGAATACGGCTACACCTTC.

The J gene is TRBJ2-7, the V gene TRBV5-1; 9 bases match TRBD2. CDR3 size: 16 residues. With 1 base clipped from V and 5 bases from J, the junction kept 10 bases outside the gene matches. CDR1 is SGHRS, CDR2 YFSETQ, per germline. CDR3: CASSLYYSAGGDEQYF. The CDR3 DNA sequence: TGCGCCAGCAGCTTGTATTATTCGGCGGGAGGGGACGAGCAGTACTTC.

This clone was seen many times. This rearrangement joins TRBV7-9 to TRBJ2-3; D is ambiguous. Germline loops: CDR1 SEHNR, CDR2 FQNEAQ (reference sequence). Trimming cost V 5 bases and J 6 bases, with 12 bases left between them. The length of the CDR3 is 13 residues. The CDR3 region has the DNA TGTGCCAGCAGCATAGACAACGCGGATACGCAGTATTTT. It codes for CASSIDNADTQYF.

The chain joins TRBV9 to TRBJ1-4; D possibly corresponds to TRBD1 (6 bases). Trimming stripped 0 bases from V and 1 base from J, with 13 bases between. CDR1 is SGDLS, CDR2 YYNGEE, per germline. The CDR3 runs to 17 residues. The CDR3 protein is CASSVAQGQLTNEKLFF. CDR3 nucleotides: TGTGCCAGCAGCGTAGCCCAAGGACAGTTAACTAATGAAAAACTGTTTTTT.

In this sample, this clone turned up a few times. This chain joins TRBV28 and TRBJ2-6; D might be TRBD1 (5 bases). This CDR3 has 17 amino acids. CDR1 is MDHEN, CDR2 SYDVKM, per germline. V was pared by 6 bases and J by 0 bases, with 15 bases between. The CDR3 DNA reads as TGTGCCAGCAGCGGGCGACAGACCGGCTCTGGGGCCAACGTCCTGACTTTC. Its protein is CASSGRQTGSGANVLTF.

V gene TRBV20-1 combines with J gene TRBJ2-1, with unresolved D. Germline-derived CDR1 and CDR2 are DFQATT and SNEGSKA (reference sequence). CDR3 length equals 10 residues. The V and J ends lost 6 bases and 8 bases respectively, with 8 bases between them. The CDR3 reads CSAKEYEQFF. The CDR3 nucleotides read TGCAGTGCAAAAGAGTATGAGCAGTTCTTC.

The gene calls are TRBV9 and TRBJ2-3, with 13 bases that match TRBD2. V shed 4 bases and J 0 bases; nucleotides not matched to a gene: 8. Looked up from germline, CDR1 is SGDLS and CDR2 is YYNGEE. This CDR3 spans 18 amino acids. CDR3 DNA sequence: TGTGCCAGCAGCCAAGGGACTAGCGGGAACCCAAGCACAGATACGCAGTATTTT. This sequence encodes CASSQGTSGNPSTDTQYF. The variable domain in full, with the rest retrieved from reference TRBV9 and TRBJ2-3, is DSGVTQTPKHLITATGQRVTLRCSPRSGDLSVYWYQQSLDQGLQFLIQYYNGEERAKGNILERFSAQQFPDLHSELNLSSLELGDSALYFCASSQGTSGNPSTDTQYFGPGTRLTVL.

This clone has a single count. The rearrangement uses TRBV6-6 and TRBJ1-2, with TRBD1 matching 8 bases. CDR1 and CDR2 (germline): MNHNY, SVGAGI (reference sequence). V shed 7 bases, J shed 7 bases, and the junction held 11 bases outside the gene matches. CDR3 length equals 14 residues. CDR3 residues: CASKRPGGQVGYTF. The CDR3 DNA sequence: TGTGCCAGCAAGAGGCCAGGGGGACAGGTTGGCTACACCTTC.

The chain couples TRBV15 to TRBJ1-2; D ambiguous. The CDR3 sequence is 12 residues long. With 4 bases removed from V and 3 bases from J, the gap between germline ends came to 6 bases. CDR1 LNHNV and CDR2 YYDKDF come from the germline V gene (reference sequence). The CDR3 nucleotides read TGTGCCACCAGCAACCATTACTATGGCTACACCTTC. Encoded protein: CATSNHYYGYTF.

The sample holds a few counts of this clone. Other DNA variants within this sample encode the same CDR3. The genes are TRBV5-6 and TRBJ2-1; no clear D gene. The V end was cut by 0 bases, the J end by 10 bases, with 5 bases between. The CDR3 consists of 11 residues. The V gene's germline CDR1 is SGHDT and CDR2 YYEEEE. CDR3 DNA: TGTGCCAGCAGCTTGGGACTCGAGCAGTTCTTC. This encodes CASSLGLEQFF.

V gene TRBV18 combines with J gene TRBJ2-7; D is perhaps TRBD1 or TRBD2 (5 bases each). CDR1 KGHSH and CDR2 LQKENI come from the germline V gene. The CDR3 length is 14 residues. V was trimmed by 3 bases and J by 2 bases, leaving 11 bases between them. The CDR3 DNA reads as TGTGCCAGCTCACCGGGGGATGCAGCCTACGAGCAGTACTTC. Its protein is CASSPGDAAYEQYF.

The genes are TRBV20-1 and TRBJ1-1; D gene ambiguous. V gave up 6 bases and J gave up 7 bases, with 12 bases separating them. Germline loops: CDR1 DFQATT, CDR2 SNEGSKA (reference sequence). The CDR3 totals 11 residues. CDR3 protein: CSAVSLLEAFF. CDR3 DNA sequence: TGCAGTGCCGTCTCTTTACTTGAAGCTTTCTTT.

This clone was detected only a few times. At the DNA level, this CDR3 is encoded by other sequences in the same sample as well. The rearrangement links TRBV6-5 to TRBJ2-1; no definite D call. The CDR3 loop spans 13 amino acids. V was cut by 2 bases and J by 4 bases, with 6 bases left in between. Germline assignment: CDR1 MNHEY and CDR2 SVGAGI. CDR3 sequence (DNA): TGTGCCAGCAGTTACGGCAGGTACAATGAGCAGTTCTTC. Protein product: CASSYGRYNEQFF.

This clone was seen only a few times. The chain uses TRBV2 and TRBJ2-7, with D unclear. This CDR3 has 14 amino acids. Germline lookup yields CDR1 SNHLY and CDR2 FYNNEI. V gave up 3 bases and J gave up 9 bases, with 18 bases separating them. CDR3 nucleotide sequence: TGTGCCAGCAGTGAGGGAAACTCCCCCGGGCCGCAGTACTTC. Residues: CASSEGNSPGPQYF.

This clone was detected a few times. This chain joins TRBV14 and TRBJ2-1, with D hard to call. The CDR3 length is 12 residues. The germline CDR1 and CDR2 sequences are SGHDN and FVKESK. V was pared by 8 bases and J by 3 bases, with 8 bases between. The CDR3 nucleotides are TGTGCCAGCTCCCTAAACTACAATGAGCAGTTCTTC. As protein: CASSLNYNEQFF.

This clone was seen more than once but under ten times. The rearrangement uses TRBV29-1 and TRBJ2-2, with D perhaps being TRBD1 or TRBD2 (5 bases each). The CDR3 contains 14 residues. Germline V gene data show CDR1 as SQVTM and CDR2 as ANQGSEA. The CDR3 coding sequence is TGCAGTGCTAGCCGGGACCGCAACACCGGGGAGCTGTTTTTT. Its protein is CSASRDRNTGELFF.

The gene calls are TRBV7-2 and TRBJ2-3; weak D call: TRBD1 (6 bases). The CDR3 consists of 16 residues. Between the trimmed V and J ends, which lost 3 bases and 5 bases, there was a span of 18 bases. CDR1 and CDR2 from the germline V gene are SGHTA and FQGNSA. The CDR3 DNA sequence: TGTGCCAGCAGCTTCGCCGGATCAGGGGCGGGAGATACGCAGTATTTT. Residues: CASSFAGSGAGDTQYF.

The sample holds a few counts of this clone. The chain links TRBV7-2 to TRBJ2-3, with D tentatively TRBD2 (5 bases). The CDR3 loop spans 16 amino acids. Germline V gives CDR1 SGHTA, CDR2 FQGNSA. The V end was cut by 2 bases, the J end by 0 bases, with 12 bases between. This CDR3 reads CASSLLSRGSTDTQYF. The CDR3, as DNA: TGTGCCAGCAGCTTACTCTCTCGCGGGAGCACAGATACGCAGTATTTT.

This clone showed up just a few times. CDR3 DNA sequence: TGTGCCACCAGCAGAGATTACTCGCGGAGTTTTTACGAGCAGTACTTC. Its protein is CATSRDYSRSFYEQYF. The chain uses TRBV15 and TRBJ2-7; no clear D. With 0 bases removed from V and 4 bases from J, the gap between germline ends came to 16 bases. CDR1 and CDR2 from the germline V gene are LNHNV and YYDKDF (reference sequence). The CDR3 sequence is 16 residues long.

The J gene is TRBJ2-3, the V gene TRBV5-4; 12 nucleotides line up with TRBD2. CDR1 and CDR2 (germline): SGHNT, YYREEE (reference sequence). The CDR3 runs 18 residues. J lost 1 base, V lost 4 bases, and 10 bases had no gene match. CDR3 nucleotide sequence: TGTGCCAGCAGCCAGAGGCTAGCGGGAGGGCCTGGCACAGATACGCAGTATTTT. Amino acid sequence: CASSQRLAGGPGTDTQYF.

V usage is TRBV6-5 and J usage is TRBJ2-1; no clear D. This CDR3 is built from 14 residues. In germline, CDR1 is MNHEY, CDR2 SVGAGI. V lost 6 bases and J 5 bases, leaving 14 bases between the germline ends. In DNA form, the CDR3 reads TGTGCCAGCAGGGTAATTTCTGGAGACAATGAGCAGTTCTTC. This translates into CASRVISGDNEQFF.

This clone was seen ten or more times. CDR3 sequence (DNA): TGTGCCACGGAAGCGGGAGCGGGCACAGATACGCAGTATTTT. Its protein is CATEAGAGTDTQYF. The rearrangement joins TRBV10-3 to TRBJ2-3; 8 nucleotides align to TRBD2. After removal of 10 bases from V and 1 base from J, the junction contained 7 bases not matched to a gene. The CDR3 is 14 amino acids. From germline, CDR1 is ENHRY and CDR2 SYGVKD.

In its sample, this clone was seen a few times. Other DNA sequences in this specimen translate into the identical CDR3. The chain has TRBV2 and TRBJ2-5; D is undetermined. CDR1 and CDR2 (germline): SNHLY, FYNNEI. CDR3 length: 12 amino acids. V was shortened by 3 bases and J by 3 bases, with 5 bases between the two germline ends. The CDR3 loop reads CASSELEETQYF. CDR3 nucleotides: TGTGCCAGCAGTGAGCTAGAAGAGACCCAGTACTTC.

The V and J genes are TRBV2 and TRBJ2-2; the match to TRBD2 covers 10 bases. Trimming cost V 6 bases and J 1 base; bases outside gene matches: 2. Looked up from germline, CDR1 is SNHLY and CDR2 is FYNNEI. This CDR3 has 15 residues. CDR3 in amino acids: CASRRTSGNTGELFF. The DNA of the CDR3 is TGTGCCAGCAGAAGGACTAGCGGGAACACCGGGGAGCTGTTTTTT.

A few counts support this clone. This chain uses TRBV28 with TRBJ1-5; the match to TRBD1 covers 8 bases. V shed 6 bases and J 5 bases; nucleotides not matched to a gene: 6. The CDR3 has 14 residues. Germline CDR1 is MDHEN and CDR2 is SYDVKM. CDR3 in amino acids: CASSRGQVYQPQHF. The DNA for the CDR3 is TGTGCCAGCAGCCGGGGACAGGTGTATCAGCCCCAGCATTTT.

The rearrangement uses TRBV28 and TRBJ2-7; D perhaps matches TRBD2 (5 bases). V dropped 1 base and J dropped 4 bases, with 20 bases sitting between them. This CDR3 comprises 17 residues. Germline loops: CDR1 MDHEN, CDR2 SYDVKM. The CDR3 sequence: CASSLSGGPYPPYEQYF. Written as DNA, the CDR3 is TGTGCCAGCAGTTTATCGGGCGGGCCCTACCCCCCTTACGAGCAGTACTTC.

This sequence joins TRBV7-9 and TRBJ2-1; 10 bases agree with TRBD1. J lost 7 bases, V lost 2 bases, and 8 bases had no gene match. Germline CDR1 reads SEHNR; CDR2 reads FQNEAQ (reference sequence). This CDR3 region has 16 residues. CDR3 DNA sequence: TGTGCCAGCAGCTTACGCCCGGGACAGGGGTGGAATGAGCAGTTCTTC. Amino acid sequence: CASSLRPGQGWNEQFF. The whole variable domain, filled in from reference TRBV7-9 and TRBJ2-1, reads DTGVSQNPRHKITKRGQNVTFRCDPISEHNRLYWYRQTLGQGPEFLTYFQNEAQLEKSRLLSDRFSAERPKGSFSTLEIQRTEQGDSAMYLCASSLRPGQGWNEQFFGPGTRLTVL.